The rows below give T cell receptor beta chains drawn from one sample of a study of T cells in Graves' hyperthyroidism and ophthalmopathy. TCRdb re-called the multiplex PCR reads through MiXCR, storing one row per CDR3 protein. The sample records under 300,000 distinct CDR3 sequences, about 20% being singletons. Sequencing input: blood. These TCRs come from a man younger than 40 with Graves' ophthalmopathy. Each CDR3 is given with its conserved first and last residue.

length | V | CDR3
12 | TRBV20-1 | CSANDRTDTQYF
14 | TRBV11-2 | CASSFRSRGTEAFF
15 | TRBV6-1 | CASGRPGQGGGEQYF
14 | TRBV4-2 | CASSQTYRTDTQYF
14 | TRBV20-1 | CSVRKRELTDTQYF
15 | TRBV3-1 | CASSPAGGLGETQYF
13 | TRBV29-1 | CSVADRGRNTIYF
13 | TRBV6-2/TRBV6-3 | CASRKGRNYEQYF
14 | TRBV12-3/TRBV12-4 | CASSLLSGKETQYF
13 | TRBV28 | CASNLPGTGGAFF
14 | TRBV30 | CAWSLDRRTYEQYF
15 | TRBV7-9 | CASSRMGLAEETQYF
13 | TRBV6-1 | CASRWGRAGGYTF
14 | TRBV7-2 | CASSPGQGFTEAFF
14 | TRBV6-1 | CASSVLVSATEAFF
14 | TRBV27 | CASSLNGAGNTIYF
15 | TRBV7-6 | CASSAASGRWETQYF
13 | TRBV10-3 | CAISAVGRQGYTF
16 | TRBV6-6 | CASSYGGPRATYEQYF
18 | TRBV14 | CASSPEVAAGVRADTQYF
16 | TRBV28 | CASSLSPGRTNTEAFF
15 | TRBV28 | CASRPTDGSGNTIYF
15 | TRBV24-1 | CATSDHETTPDTQYF
15 | TRBV6-1 | CASRTAWTKQETQYF
17 | TRBV11-1 | CASSLDTGGANTGELFF
15 | TRBV12-3/TRBV12-4 | CASSLTSGRSGTQYF
15 | TRBV28 | CASSSDRPGNSPLHF
13 | TRBV20-1 | CSAQERSSYGYTF
16 | TRBV11-1 | CASSLGDRGRDEKLFF
15 | TRBV2 | CASSEVRNSYNEQLF
16 | TRBV11-2 | CASSRWSQEAKNIQYF
15 | TRBV6-1 | CASSEWGSGNQPQHF
16 | TRBV2 | CASRGTGPSSGNTIYF
13 | TRBV24-1 | CATRGSYQETQYF
16 | TRBV6-1 | CASSEQIGSSGQPQHF
14 | TRBV20-1 | CSARDGEGADEQYF
16 | TRBV6-1 | CASREVLGRTNQPQHF
16 | TRBV12-3/TRBV12-4 | CASSQTLGTVNQPQHF
15 | TRBV5-1 | CASRTSGVGGDTQYF
14 | TRBV7-4 | CASSFWGGQEKLFF
14 | TRBV18 | CASSPPGQRNIQYF
15 | TRBV5-1 | CASSAASQGDYEQYF